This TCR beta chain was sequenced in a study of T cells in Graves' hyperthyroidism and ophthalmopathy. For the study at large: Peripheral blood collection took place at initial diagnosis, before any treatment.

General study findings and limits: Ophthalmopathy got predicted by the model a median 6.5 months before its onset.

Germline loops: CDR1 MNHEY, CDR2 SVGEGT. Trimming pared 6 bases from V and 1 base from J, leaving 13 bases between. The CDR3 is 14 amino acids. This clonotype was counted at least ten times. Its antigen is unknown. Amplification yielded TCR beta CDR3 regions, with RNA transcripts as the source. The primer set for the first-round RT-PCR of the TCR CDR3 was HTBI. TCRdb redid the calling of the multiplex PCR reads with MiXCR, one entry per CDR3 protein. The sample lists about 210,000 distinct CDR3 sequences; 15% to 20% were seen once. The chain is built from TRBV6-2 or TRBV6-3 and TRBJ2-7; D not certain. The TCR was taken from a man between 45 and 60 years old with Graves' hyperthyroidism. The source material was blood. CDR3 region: CASSRTGESYEQYF. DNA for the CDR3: TGTGCCAGCAGCAGGACGGGCGAGTCCTACGAGCAGTACTTC.